This T cell receptor beta chain was recovered during a study of T-cell reconstitution after alpha-beta-depleted transplantation in children. The TCRbeta library incorporated unique molecular identifiers. TCRdb fed the PCR reads into MiXCR, producing one record per CDR3 protein. The table lists fewer than 550,000 distinct CDR3 sequences, over 9.5% of them singletons. General observations from the study: Alpha-beta T cells present about two months after transplant were reported to originate from several hundred expanded graft clones.

This CDR3 is built from 12 residues. CDR1 is LNHNV and CDR2 is YYDKDF in the germline V gene (reference sequence). Trimming shortened V by 3 bases and J by 8 bases, and 7 bases separated the two germline ends. The sample holds a few counts of this clonotype. Its antigen is still unknown. The receptor was derived from a female patient aged 2-15 years who had a stem cell transplant for aplastic anemia, so the T cells may come from the graft donor. J is TRBJ2-2 and V is TRBV15, with a tentative D call TRBD1 (5 bases). The sequences come from PBMCs, mostly from graft donor cells, collected 180 days after TCRalphabeta/CD19-depleted stem cell transplant. CDR3 sequence reads: CATSRTVGELFF. The CDR3 bases are TGTGCCACCAGCAGGACAGTGGGGGAGCTGTTTTTT.